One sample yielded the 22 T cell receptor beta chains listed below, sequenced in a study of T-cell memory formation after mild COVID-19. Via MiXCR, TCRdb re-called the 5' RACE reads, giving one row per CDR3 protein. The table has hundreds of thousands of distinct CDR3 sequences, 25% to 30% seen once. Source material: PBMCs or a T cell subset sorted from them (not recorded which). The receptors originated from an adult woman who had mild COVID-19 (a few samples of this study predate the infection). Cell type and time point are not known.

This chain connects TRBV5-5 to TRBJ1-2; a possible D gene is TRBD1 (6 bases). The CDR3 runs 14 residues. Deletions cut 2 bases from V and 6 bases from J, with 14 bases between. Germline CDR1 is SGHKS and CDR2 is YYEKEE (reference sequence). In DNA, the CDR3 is TGTGCCAGCAGCTTTCTCAGGGGATTGAATGGCTACACCTTC. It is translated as CASSFLRGLNGYTF. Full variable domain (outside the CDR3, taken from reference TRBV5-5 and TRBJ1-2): DAGVTQSPTHLIKTRGQQVTLRCSPISGHKSVSWYQQVLGQGPQFIFQYYEKEERGRGNFPDRFSARQFPNYSSELNVNALLLGDSALYLCASSFLRGLNGYTFGSGTRLTVV.

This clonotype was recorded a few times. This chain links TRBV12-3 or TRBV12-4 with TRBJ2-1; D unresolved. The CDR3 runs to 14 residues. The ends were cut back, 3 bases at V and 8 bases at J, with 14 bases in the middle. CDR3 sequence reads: CASSFGGSHDEQFF. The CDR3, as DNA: TGTGCCAGCAGTTTCGGTGGCTCCCACGATGAGCAGTTCTTC.

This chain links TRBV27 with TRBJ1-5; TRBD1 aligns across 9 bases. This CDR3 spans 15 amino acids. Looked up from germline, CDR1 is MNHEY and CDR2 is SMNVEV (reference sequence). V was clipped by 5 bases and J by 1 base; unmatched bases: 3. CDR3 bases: TGTGCCAGCAGTAACAGGGGGCTCAGCAATCAGCCCCAGCATTTT. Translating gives CASSNRGLSNQPQHF.

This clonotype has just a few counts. The CDR3 bases are TGTGCCAGCAGCAGCGCAGCGTACTCCTACGAGCAGTACTTC. It specifies CASSSAAYSYEQYF. The chain has TRBV7-2 and TRBJ2-7; D unresolved. The CDR3 covers 14 residues. The germline V and J ends were trimmed by 5 bases and 0 bases, with 11 bases remaining between them. Germline V lookup: CDR1 SGHTA, CDR2 FQGNSA.

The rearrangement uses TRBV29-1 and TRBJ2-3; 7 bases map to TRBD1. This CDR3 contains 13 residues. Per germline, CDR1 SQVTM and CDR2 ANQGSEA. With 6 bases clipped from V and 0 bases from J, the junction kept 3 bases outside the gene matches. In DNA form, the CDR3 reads TGCAGCGTACACAGGGGTAGCACAGATACGCAGTATTTT. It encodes CSVHRGSTDTQYF.

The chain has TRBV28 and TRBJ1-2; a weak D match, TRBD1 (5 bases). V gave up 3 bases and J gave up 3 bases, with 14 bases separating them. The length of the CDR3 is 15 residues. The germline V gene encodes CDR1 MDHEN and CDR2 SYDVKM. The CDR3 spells CASSFPDRSHYGYTF. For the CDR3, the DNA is TGTGCCAGCAGTTTCCCAGACAGAAGTCACTATGGCTACACCTTC.

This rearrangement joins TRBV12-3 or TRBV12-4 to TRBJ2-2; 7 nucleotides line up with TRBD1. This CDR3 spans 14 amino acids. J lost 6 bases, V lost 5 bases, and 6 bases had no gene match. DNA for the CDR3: TGTGCCAGCAGTCCTCAGACAGGGCCCGGGGAGCTGTTTTTT. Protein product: CASSPQTGPGELFF.

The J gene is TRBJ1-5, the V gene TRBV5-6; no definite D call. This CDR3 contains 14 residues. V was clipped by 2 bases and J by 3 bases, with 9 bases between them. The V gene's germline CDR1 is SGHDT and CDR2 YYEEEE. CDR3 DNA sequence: TGTGCCAGCAGCTTAGGGTTGGACAATCAGCCCCAGCATTTT. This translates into CASSLGLDNQPQHF.

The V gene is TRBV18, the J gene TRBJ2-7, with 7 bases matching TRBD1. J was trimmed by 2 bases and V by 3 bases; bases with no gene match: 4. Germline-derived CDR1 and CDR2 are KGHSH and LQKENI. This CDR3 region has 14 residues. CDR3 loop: CASSPRDSPYEQYF. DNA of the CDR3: TGTGCCAGCTCACCCCGGGACAGTCCCTACGAGCAGTACTTC.

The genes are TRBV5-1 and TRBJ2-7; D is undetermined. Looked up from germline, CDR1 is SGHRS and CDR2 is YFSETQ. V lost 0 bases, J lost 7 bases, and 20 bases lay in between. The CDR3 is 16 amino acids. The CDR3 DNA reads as TGCGCCAGCAGCTTGGCCACGGCGGATCCACTGGGGGAGCAGTACTTC. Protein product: CASSLATADPLGEQYF.

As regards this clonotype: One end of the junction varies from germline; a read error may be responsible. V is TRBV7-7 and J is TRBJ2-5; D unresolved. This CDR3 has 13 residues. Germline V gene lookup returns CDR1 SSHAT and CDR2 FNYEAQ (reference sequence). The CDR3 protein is CASSFTSAETQYF. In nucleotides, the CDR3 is TGTGCTAGCAGCTTTACGAGCGCGGAGACCCAGTACTTC.

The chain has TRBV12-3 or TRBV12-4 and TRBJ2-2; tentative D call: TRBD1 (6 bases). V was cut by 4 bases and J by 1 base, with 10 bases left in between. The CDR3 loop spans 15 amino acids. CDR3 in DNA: TGTGCCAGCAGTTCTCAGGGGAAGAACACCGGGGAGCTGTTTTTT. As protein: CASSSQGKNTGELFF.

This CDR3 is CSAWRQGGDQETQYF. CDR3 bases: TGCAGTGCTTGGCGACAGGGGGGGGACCAAGAGACCCAGTACTTC. The chain combines TRBV20-1 with TRBJ2-5; TRBD1 aligns across 9 bases. CDR3 length equals 15 residues. In germline, CDR1 is DFQATT, CDR2 SNEGSKA (reference sequence). V dropped 5 bases and J dropped 0; count of bases not matched to a gene: 7.

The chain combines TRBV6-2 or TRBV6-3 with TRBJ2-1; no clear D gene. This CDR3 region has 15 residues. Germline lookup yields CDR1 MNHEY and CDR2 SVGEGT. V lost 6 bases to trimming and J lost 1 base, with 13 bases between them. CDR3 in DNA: TGTGCCAGCAGGGCGAGTCTCCGTTCCTACAATGAGCAGTTCTTC. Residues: CASRASLRSYNEQFF.

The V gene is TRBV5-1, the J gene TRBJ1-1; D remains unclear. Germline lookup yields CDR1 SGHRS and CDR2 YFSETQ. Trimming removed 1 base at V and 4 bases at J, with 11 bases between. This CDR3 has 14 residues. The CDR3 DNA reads TGCGCCAGCAGCTTGACAGCAACTTCCACTGAAGCTTTCTTT. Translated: CASSLTATSTEAFF.

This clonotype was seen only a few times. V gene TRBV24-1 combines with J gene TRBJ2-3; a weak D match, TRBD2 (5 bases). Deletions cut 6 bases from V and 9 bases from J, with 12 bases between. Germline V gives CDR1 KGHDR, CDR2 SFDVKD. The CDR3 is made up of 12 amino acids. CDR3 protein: CATSLPGNTQYF. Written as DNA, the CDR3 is TGTGCCACCAGTTTACCGGGAAACACGCAGTATTTT.

CDR3 protein: CASSSTGGWRTEAFF. In nucleotides, the CDR3 is TGTGCCAGTAGTTCGACAGGGGGTTGGCGCACTGAAGCTTTCTTT. The chain links TRBV19 to TRBJ1-1; 9 bases agree with TRBD1. CDR1 is LNHDA, CDR2 SQIVND, per germline (reference sequence). The junction had 8 bases not matched to a gene; V was cut back by 5 bases and J by 4 bases. The CDR3 has 15 residues.

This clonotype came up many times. The CDR3 loop is CASSLSGGANTDTQYF. As DNA, the CDR3 is TGTGCCAGCAGCTTAAGCGGCGGGGCGAACACAGATACGCAGTATTTT. The chain combines TRBV7-9 with TRBJ2-3; D might be TRBD2 (6 bases). Trimming pared 2 bases from V and 2 bases from J, leaving 14 bases between. CDR1 and CDR2 from the germline V gene are SEHNR and FQNEAQ (reference sequence). CDR3 length: 16 amino acids. The whole variable domain, filled in from reference TRBV7-9 and TRBJ2-3, reads DTGVSQNPRHKITKRGQNVTFRCDPISEHNRLYWYRQTLGQGPEFLTYFQNEAQLEKSRLLSDRFSAERPKGSFSTLEIQRTEQGDSAMYLCASSLSGGANTDTQYFGPGTRLTVL.

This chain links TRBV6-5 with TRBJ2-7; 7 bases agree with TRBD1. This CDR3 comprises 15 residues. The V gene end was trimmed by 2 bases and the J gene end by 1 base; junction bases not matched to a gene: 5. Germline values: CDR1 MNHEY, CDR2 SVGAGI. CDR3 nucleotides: TGTGCCAGCAGTTACGACCGGGACAGATCCTACGAGCAGTACTTC. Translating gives CASSYDRDRSYEQYF.

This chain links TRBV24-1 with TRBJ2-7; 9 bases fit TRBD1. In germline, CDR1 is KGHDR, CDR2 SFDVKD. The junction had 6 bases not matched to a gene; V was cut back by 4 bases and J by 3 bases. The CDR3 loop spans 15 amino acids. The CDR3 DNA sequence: TGTGCCACCAGTGACCGCGGGACAGGGAGCTACGAGCAGTACTTC. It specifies CATSDRGTGSYEQYF.

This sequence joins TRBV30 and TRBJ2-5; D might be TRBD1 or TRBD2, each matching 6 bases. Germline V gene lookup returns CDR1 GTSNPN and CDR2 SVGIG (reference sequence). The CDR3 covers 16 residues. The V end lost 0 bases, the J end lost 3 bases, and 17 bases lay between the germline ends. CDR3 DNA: TGTGCCTGGAGTGTCGGGGGCGCTAACCCAGAAGAGACCCAGTACTTC. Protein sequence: CAWSVGGANPEETQYF.

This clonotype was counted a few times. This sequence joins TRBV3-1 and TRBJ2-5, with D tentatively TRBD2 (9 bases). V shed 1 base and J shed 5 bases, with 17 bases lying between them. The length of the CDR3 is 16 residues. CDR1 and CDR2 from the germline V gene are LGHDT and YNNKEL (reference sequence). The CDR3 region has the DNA TGTGCCAGCAGCCAAGCTAGCGGGGACAGGTGGGAGACCCAGTACTTC. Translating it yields CASSQASGDRWETQYF.